This T cell receptor beta chain was observed in a study of CD8 T cells in ankylosing spondylitis. Study results and limitations: A TCR beta motif of fewer than ten highly homologous variants appeared characteristic of ankylosing spondylitis blood. CD8+ disease-linked clones were present at relatively low frequencies in blood.

In the case of this clonotype: The antigen remains unidentified.

TCRdb independently ran MiXCR on the 5' RACE reads; one entry per CDR3 protein. The profile shows about 540,000 distinct CDR3 sequences, about an eighth of them singletons. The length of the CDR3 is 16 residues. J was trimmed by 3 bases and V by 0 bases; bases with no gene match: 5. The germline V gene has CDR1 LNHNV and CDR2 YYDKDF (reference sequence). V usage is TRBV15 and J usage is TRBJ2-3; TRBD2 aligns across 8 bases. Material for sequencing was blood, either unsorted or a sorted T cell fraction (not recorded which). The TCR sequence derives from a male donor with ankylosing spondylitis. The CDR3 sequence is CATSRDLASGTDTQYF. CDR3 coding DNA: TGTGCCACCAGCAGAGATTTGGCTAGCGGGACAGATACGCAGTATTTT.